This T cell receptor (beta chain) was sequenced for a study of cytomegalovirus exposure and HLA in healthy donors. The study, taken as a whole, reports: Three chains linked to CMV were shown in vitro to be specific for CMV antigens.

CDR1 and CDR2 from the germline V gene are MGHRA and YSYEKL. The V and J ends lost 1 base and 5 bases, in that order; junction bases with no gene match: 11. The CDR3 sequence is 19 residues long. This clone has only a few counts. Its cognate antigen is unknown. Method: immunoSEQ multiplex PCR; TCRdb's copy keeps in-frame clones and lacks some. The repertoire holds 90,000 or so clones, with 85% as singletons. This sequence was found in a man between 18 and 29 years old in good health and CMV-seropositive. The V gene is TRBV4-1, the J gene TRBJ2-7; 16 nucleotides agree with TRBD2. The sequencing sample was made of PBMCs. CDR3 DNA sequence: TGCGCCAGCAGCCAAGGGGGGGGACTAGCGGGAGGGCCGGCGGACGAGCAGTACTTC. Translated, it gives CASSQGGGLAGGPADEQYF.